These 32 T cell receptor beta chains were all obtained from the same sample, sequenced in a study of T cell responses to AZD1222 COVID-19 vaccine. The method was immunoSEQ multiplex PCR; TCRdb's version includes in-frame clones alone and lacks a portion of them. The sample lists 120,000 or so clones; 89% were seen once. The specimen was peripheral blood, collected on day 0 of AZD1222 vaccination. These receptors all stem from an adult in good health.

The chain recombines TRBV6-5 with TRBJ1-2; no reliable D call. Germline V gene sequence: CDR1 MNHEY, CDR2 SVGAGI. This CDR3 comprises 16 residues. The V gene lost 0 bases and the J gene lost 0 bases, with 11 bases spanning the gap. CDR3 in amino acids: CASSYSFADANYGYTF. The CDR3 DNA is TGTGCCAGCAGTTACTCGTTCGCGGATGCTAACTATGGCTACACCTTC.

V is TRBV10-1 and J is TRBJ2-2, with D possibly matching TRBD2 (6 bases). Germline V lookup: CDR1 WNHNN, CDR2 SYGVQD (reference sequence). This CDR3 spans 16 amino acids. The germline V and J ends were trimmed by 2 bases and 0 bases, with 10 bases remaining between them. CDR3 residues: CASSEVGGTNTGELFF. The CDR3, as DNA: TGCGCCAGCAGTGAGGTCGGCGGGACGAACACCGGGGAGCTGTTTTTT.

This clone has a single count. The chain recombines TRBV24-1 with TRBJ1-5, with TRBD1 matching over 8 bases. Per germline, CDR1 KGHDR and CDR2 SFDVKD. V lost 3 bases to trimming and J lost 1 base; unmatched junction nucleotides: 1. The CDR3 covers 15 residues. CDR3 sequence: CATSDGQGSNQPQHF. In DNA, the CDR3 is TGTGCCACCAGTGATGGACAGGGAAGCAATCAGCCCCAGCATTTT.

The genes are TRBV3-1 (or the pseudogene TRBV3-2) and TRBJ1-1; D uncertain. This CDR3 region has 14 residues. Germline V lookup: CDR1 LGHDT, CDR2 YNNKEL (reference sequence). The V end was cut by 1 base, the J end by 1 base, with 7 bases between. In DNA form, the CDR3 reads TGTGCCAGCAGCCAAGGGGTTCGGAACACTGAAGCTTTCTTT. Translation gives CASSQGVRNTEAFF.

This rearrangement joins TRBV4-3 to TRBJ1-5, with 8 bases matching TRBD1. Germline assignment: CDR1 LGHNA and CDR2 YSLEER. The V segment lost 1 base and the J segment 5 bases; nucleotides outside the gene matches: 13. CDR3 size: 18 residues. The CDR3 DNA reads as TGCGCCAGCAGCCAAGTTAGGGGGACAGGCAGGGGGCATCAGCCCCAGCATTTT. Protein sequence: CASSQVRGTGRGHQPQHF.

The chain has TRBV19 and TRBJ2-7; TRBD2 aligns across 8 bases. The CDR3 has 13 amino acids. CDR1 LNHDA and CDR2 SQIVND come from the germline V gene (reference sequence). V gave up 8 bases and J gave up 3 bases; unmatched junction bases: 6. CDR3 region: CASRSGTLYEQYF. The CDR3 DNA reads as TGTGCCAGTCGTAGCGGGACCCTCTACGAGCAGTACTTC.

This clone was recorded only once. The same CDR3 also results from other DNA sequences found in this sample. The CDR3 DNA follows: TGTGCCAGCAGCTTAGGGCCAGGTCTTAATCAGCCCCAGCATTTT. Translation gives CASSLGPGLNQPQHF. This rearrangement joins TRBV11-1 to TRBJ1-5; D uncertain. The V end was cut by 1 base, the J end by 4 bases, with 11 bases between. The length of the CDR3 is 15 residues. Germline V lookup: CDR1 SGHAT, CDR2 FQDESV (reference sequence).

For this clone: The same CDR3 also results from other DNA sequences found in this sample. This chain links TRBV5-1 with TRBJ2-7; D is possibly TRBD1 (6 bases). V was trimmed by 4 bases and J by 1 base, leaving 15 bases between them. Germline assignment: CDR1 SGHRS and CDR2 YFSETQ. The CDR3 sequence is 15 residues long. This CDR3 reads CASSAGTGTSYEQYF. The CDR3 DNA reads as TGCGCCAGCAGCGCCGGGACGGGGACATCCTACGAGCAGTACTTC. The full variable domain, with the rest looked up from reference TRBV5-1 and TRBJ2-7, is KAGVTQTPRYLIKTRGQQVTLSCSPISGHRSVSWYQQTPGQGLQFLFEYFSETQRNKGNFPGRFSGRQFSNSRSEMNVSTLELGDSALYLCASSAGTGTSYEQYFGPGTRLTVT.

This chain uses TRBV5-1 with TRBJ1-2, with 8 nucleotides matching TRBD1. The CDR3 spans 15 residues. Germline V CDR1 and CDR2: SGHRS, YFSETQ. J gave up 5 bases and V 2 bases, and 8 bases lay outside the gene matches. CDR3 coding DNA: TGCGCCAGCAGCTTCGACAGGGGTTTGGATTATGGCTACACCTTC. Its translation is CASSFDRGLDYGYTF. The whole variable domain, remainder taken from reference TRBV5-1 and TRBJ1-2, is KAGVTQTPRYLIKTRGQQVTLSCSPISGHRSVSWYQQTPGQGLQFLFEYFSETQRNKGNFPGRFSGRQFSNSRSEMNVSTLELGDSALYLCASSFDRGLDYGYTFGSGTRLTVV.

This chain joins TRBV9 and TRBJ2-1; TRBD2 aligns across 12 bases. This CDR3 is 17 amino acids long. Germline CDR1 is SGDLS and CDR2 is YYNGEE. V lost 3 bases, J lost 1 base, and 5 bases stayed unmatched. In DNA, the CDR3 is TGTGCCAGCAGCGGTCGGACTAGCGGGATGTCCTACAATGAGCAGTTCTTC. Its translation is CASSGRTSGMSYNEQFF.

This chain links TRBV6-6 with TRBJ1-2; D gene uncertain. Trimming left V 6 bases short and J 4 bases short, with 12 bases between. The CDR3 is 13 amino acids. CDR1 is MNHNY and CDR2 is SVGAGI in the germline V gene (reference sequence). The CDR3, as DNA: TGTGCCAGCAGCCAGGACCGCCTCTATGGCTACACCTTC. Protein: CASSQDRLYGYTF.

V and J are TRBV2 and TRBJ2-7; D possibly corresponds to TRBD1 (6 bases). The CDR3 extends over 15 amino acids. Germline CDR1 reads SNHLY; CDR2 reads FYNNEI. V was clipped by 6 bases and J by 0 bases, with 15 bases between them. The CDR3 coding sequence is TGTGCCAGCAGGACCGAGAGGGGGAGCTCCTACGAGCAGTACTTC. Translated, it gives CASRTERGSSYEQYF.

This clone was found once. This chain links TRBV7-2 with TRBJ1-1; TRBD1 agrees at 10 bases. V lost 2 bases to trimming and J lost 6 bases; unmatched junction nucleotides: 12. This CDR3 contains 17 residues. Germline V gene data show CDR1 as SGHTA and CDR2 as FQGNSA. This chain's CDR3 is CASSLRRQGASGAEAFF. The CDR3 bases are TGTGCCAGCAGCTTACGCCGACAGGGGGCATCGGGTGCTGAAGCTTTCTTT.

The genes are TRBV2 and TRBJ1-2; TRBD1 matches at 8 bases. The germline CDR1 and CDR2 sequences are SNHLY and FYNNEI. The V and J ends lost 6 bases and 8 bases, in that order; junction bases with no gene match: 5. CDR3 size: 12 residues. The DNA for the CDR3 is TGTGCCAGCAGAGGACAGGGAGGGGGCTACACCTTC. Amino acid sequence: CASRGQGGGYTF.

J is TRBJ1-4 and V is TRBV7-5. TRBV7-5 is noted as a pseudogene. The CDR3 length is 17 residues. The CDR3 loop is CASQTGAGGRGNEKLFF. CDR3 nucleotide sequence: TGTGCCAGTCAAACAGGGGCCGGCGGGAGGGGTAATGAAAAACTGTTTTTT.

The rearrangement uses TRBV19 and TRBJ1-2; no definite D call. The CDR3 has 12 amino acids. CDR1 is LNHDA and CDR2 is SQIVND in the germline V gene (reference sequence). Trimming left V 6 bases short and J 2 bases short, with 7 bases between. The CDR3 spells CASRDFNYGYTF. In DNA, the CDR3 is TGTGCCAGTAGAGACTTCAACTATGGCTACACCTTC.

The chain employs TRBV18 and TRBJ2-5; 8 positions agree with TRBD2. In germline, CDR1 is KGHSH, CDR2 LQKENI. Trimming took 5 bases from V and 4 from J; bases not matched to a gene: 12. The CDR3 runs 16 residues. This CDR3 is CASSSRAAGGRETQYF. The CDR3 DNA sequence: TGTGCCAGCTCATCTCGGGCGGCGGGAGGTCGAGAGACCCAGTACTTC.

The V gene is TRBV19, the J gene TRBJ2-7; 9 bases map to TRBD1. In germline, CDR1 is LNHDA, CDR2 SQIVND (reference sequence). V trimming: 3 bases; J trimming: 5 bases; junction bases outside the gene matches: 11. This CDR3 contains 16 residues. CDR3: CASSMGTGTRSDEQYF. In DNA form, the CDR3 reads TGTGCCAGTAGTATGGGGACAGGGACAAGGAGCGACGAGCAGTACTTC.

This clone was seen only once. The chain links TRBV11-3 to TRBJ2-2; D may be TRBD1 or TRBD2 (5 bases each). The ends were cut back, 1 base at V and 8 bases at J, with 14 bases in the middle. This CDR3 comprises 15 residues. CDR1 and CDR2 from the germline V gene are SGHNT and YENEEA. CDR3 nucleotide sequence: TGTGCCAGCAGCTTAGGGGACGGCAATTCAGGGGAGCTGTTTTTT. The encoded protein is CASSLGDGNSGELFF.

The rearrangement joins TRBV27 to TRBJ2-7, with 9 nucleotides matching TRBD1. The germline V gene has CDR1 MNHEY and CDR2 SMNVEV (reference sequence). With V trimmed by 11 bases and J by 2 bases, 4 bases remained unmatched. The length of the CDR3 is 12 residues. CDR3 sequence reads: CASGTGPYEQYF. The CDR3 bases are TGTGCCTCCGGGACAGGGCCCTACGAGCAGTACTTC.

This CDR3 is CASSEDSGRPYNEQFF. CDR3 DNA sequence: TGCGCCAGCAGTGAAGATAGCGGGAGGCCCTACAATGAGCAGTTCTTC. V is TRBV10-1 and J is TRBJ2-1; 10 bases align to TRBD2. This CDR3 spans 16 amino acids. Germline lookup yields CDR1 WNHNN and CDR2 SYGVQD (reference sequence). V was clipped by 3 bases and J by 2 bases; unmatched bases: 4.

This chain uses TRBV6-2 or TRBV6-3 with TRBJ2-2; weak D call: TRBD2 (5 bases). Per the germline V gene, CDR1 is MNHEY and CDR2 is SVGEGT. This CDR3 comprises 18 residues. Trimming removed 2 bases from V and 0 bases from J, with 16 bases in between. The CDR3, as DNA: TGTGCCAGCAGTTACACCCCCGCGAGGGCAGCGAACACCGGGGAGCTGTTTTTT. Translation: CASSYTPARAANTGELFF.

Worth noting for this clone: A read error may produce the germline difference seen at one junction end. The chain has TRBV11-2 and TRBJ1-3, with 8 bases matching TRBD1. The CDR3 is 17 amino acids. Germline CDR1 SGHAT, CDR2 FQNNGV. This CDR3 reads CASSIEAGQGDRNTIYF. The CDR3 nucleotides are TGTGCCAGCAGCATAGAGGCCGGACAGGGTGATAGAAACACCATATATTTT.

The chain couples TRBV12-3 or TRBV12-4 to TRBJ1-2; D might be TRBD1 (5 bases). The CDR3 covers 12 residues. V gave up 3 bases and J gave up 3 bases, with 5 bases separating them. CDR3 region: CASSLGHYGYTF. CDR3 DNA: TGTGCCAGCAGTTTGGGGCACTATGGCTACACCTTC.

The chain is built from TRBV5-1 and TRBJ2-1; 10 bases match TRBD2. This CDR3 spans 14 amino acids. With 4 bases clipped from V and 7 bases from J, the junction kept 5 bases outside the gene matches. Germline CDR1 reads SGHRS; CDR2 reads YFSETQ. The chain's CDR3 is CASSQREGRNEQFF. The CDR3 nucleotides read TGCGCCAGCAGCCAGCGGGAGGGTCGGAATGAGCAGTTCTTC. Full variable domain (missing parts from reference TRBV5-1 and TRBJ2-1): KAGVTQTPRYLIKTRGQQVTLSCSPISGHRSVSWYQQTPGQGLQFLFEYFSETQRNKGNFPGRFSGRQFSNSRSEMNVSTLELGDSALYLCASSQREGRNEQFFGPGTRLTVL.

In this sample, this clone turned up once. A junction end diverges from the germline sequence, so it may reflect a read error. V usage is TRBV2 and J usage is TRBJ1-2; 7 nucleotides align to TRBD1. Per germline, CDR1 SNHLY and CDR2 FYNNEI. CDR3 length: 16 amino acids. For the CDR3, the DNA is TGTGCTAGCAGGGGGAGCTCAACTAACAAGGGGTATGGCTACACCTTC. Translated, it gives CASRGSSTNKGYGYTF.

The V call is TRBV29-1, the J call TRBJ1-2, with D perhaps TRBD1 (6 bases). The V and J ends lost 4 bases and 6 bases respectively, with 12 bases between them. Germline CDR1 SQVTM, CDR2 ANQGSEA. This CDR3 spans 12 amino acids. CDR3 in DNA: TGCAGCGTTGTGGCAGGGGATGATGGCTACACCTTC. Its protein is CSVVAGDDGYTF.

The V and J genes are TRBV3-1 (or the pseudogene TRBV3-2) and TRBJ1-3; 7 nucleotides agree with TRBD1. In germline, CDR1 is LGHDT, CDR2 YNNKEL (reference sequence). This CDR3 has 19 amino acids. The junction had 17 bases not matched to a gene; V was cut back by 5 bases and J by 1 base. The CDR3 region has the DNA TGTGCCAGCAGCGATGGGACAGAAGATACCTTTAATTCTGGAAACACCATATATTTT. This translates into CASSDGTEDTFNSGNTIYF.

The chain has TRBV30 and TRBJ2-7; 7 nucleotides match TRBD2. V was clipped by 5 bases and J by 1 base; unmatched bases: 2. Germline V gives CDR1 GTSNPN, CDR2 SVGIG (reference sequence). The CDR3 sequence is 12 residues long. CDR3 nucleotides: TGTGCCTGGGCGGGGGATTCCTACGAGCAGTACTTC. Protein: CAWAGDSYEQYF.

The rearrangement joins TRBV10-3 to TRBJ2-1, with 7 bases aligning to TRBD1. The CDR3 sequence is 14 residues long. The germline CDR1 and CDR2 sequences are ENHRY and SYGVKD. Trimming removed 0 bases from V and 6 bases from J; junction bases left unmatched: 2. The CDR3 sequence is CAISESAGGNEQFF. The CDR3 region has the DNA TGTGCCATCAGTGAGTCAGCAGGGGGCAATGAGCAGTTCTTC.

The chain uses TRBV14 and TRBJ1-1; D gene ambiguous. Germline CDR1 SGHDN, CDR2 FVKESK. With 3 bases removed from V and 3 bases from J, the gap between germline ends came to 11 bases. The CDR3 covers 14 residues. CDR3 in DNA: TGTGCCAGCAGCCACTTAACAGCTTACACTGAAGCTTTCTTT. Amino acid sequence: CASSHLTAYTEAFF.

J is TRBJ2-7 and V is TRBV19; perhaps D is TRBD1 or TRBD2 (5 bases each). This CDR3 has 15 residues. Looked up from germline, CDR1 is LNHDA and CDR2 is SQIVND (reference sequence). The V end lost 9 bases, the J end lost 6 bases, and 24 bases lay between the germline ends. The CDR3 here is CASRIQAVGEREQYF. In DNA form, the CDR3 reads TGTGCCAGCAGAATACAGGCGGTGGGAGAACGCGAGCAGTACTTC.